These 18 T cell receptor beta chains were all obtained from the same sample, sequenced in a study of Tregs in tolerant kidney transplant recipients. Method: immunoSEQ multiplex PCR; TCRdb's copy keeps in-frame clones and lacks some. Of tens of thousands of clones listed, about 89% are singletons. The source was CD4+ T cells from blood, collected before the transplant. These receptor sequences come from a human donor who received a combined kidney and bone marrow transplant.

The chain uses TRBV18 and TRBJ1-2; 10 bases match TRBD1. This CDR3 is 16 amino acids long. Germline CDR1 reads KGHSH; CDR2 reads LQKENI. J lost 5 bases, V lost 3 bases, and 9 bases had no gene match. The CDR3, as DNA: TGTGCCAGCTCACCTGGCTCCGGGACAGGGGTATATGGCTACACCTTC. This gives the protein CASSPGSGTGVYGYTF.

The rearrangement joins TRBV2 to TRBJ2-2, with TRBD1 as a possible D gene (5 bases). The V gene's germline CDR1 is SNHLY and CDR2 FYNNEI. CDR3 size: 15 residues. Trimming stripped 2 bases from V and 4 bases from J, with 11 bases between. As DNA, the CDR3 is TGTGCCAGCAGTGAATCTGGACATTCCACCGGGGAGCTGTTTTTT. Protein sequence: CASSESGHSTGELFF.

The gene calls are TRBV30 and TRBJ2-7; maybe TRBD2 (6 bases). Germline V gene data show CDR1 as GTSNPN and CDR2 as SVGIG (reference sequence). This CDR3 comprises 13 residues. With 2 bases removed from V and 3 bases from J, the gap between germline ends came to 11 bases. The CDR3 sequence: CAWSTSFLYEQYF. For the CDR3, the DNA is TGTGCCTGGAGTACTAGCTTCCTCTACGAGCAGTACTTC.

This chain connects TRBV5-6 to TRBJ2-4; possible D gene TRBD2, 6 bases. The ends were cut back, 0 bases at V and 8 bases at J, with 15 bases in the middle. The CDR3 sequence is 15 residues long. Looked up from germline, CDR1 is SGHDT and CDR2 is YYEEEE. The CDR3 nucleotides are TGTGCCAGCAGCTTGGGTAGGAGGGGCGGTGACATTCAGTACTTC. Encoded protein: CASSLGRRGGDIQYF. Combining the CDR3 with reference TRBV5-6 and TRBJ2-4 gives the whole variable domain DAGVTQSPTHLIKTRGQQVTLRCSPKSGHDTVSWYQQALGQGPQFIFQYYEEEERQRGNFPDRFSGHQFPNYSSELNVNALLLGDSALYLCASSLGRRGGDIQYFGAGTRLSVL.

This chain uses TRBV5-1 with TRBJ1-1, with D possibly TRBD1 on 5 matching bases. Germline values: CDR1 SGHRS, CDR2 YFSETQ. Deletions cut 0 bases from V and 2 bases from J, with 11 bases between. The CDR3 has 15 amino acids. The CDR3 region has the DNA TGCGCCAGCAGCTTGGACGGACGGACAAACACTGAAGCTTTCTTT. Translating it yields CASSLDGRTNTEAFF.

The rearrangement joins TRBV7-3 to TRBJ2-4, with 8 bases lining up with TRBD1. The V gene's germline CDR1 is SGHTA and CDR2 FQGTGA. J was trimmed by 6 bases and V by 4 bases; bases with no gene match: 8. This CDR3 spans 15 amino acids. The CDR3: CASSSSGTGGNIQYF. CDR3 bases: TGTGCCAGCAGCTCGTCCGGGACAGGTGGAAACATTCAGTACTTC.

The V and J genes are TRBV5-1 and TRBJ1-5; tentatively, D is TRBD1 (6 bases). The CDR3 sequence is 15 residues long. V shed 0 bases and J shed 3 bases, with 10 bases lying between them. The germline CDR1 and CDR2 sequences are SGHRS and YFSETQ. The CDR3 spells CASSLEGVPNQPQHF. CDR3 nucleotides: TGCGCCAGCAGCTTGGAGGGGGTACCCAATCAGCCCCAGCATTTT. Drawing the rest from reference TRBV5-1 and TRBJ1-5, the complete variable domain is KAGVTQTPRYLIKTRGQQVTLSCSPISGHRSVSWYQQTPGQGLQFLFEYFSETQRNKGNFPGRFSGRQFSNSRSEMNVSTLELGDSALYLCASSLEGVPNQPQHFGDGTRLSIL.

The chain uses TRBV19 and TRBJ2-1; the match to TRBD1 covers 7 bases. The CDR3 is 16 amino acids. The V segment lost 2 bases and the J segment 7 bases; nucleotides outside the gene matches: 11. CDR1 is LNHDA, CDR2 SQIVND, per germline (reference sequence). The CDR3 DNA follows: TGTGCCAGTAGTATAAGGGGGACAGTTACGATTAATGAGCAGTTCTTC. Translating gives CASSIRGTVTINEQFF.

The gene calls are TRBV28 and TRBJ1-1; D is undetermined. The V end lost 2 bases, the J end lost 1 base, and 2 bases lay between the germline ends. CDR3 length: 12 residues. Germline lookup yields CDR1 MDHEN and CDR2 SYDVKM. In DNA form, the CDR3 reads TGTGCCAGCAGTTTACAGAACACTGAAGCTTTCTTT. Its translation is CASSLQNTEAFF.

The chain is built from TRBV6-1 and TRBJ2-6; TRBD1 might be the D (5 bases). The germline V and J ends were trimmed by 2 bases and 0 bases, with 14 bases remaining between them. This CDR3 spans 18 amino acids. Germline CDR1 and CDR2: MNHNS and SASEGT. The CDR3 DNA reads TGTGCCAGCAGTGAACACAGGCCGCGAATCTCTGGGGCCAACGTCCTGACTTTC. Its protein is CASSEHRPRISGANVLTF.

V is TRBV18 and J is TRBJ2-7; TRBD2 matches at 11 bases. The V segment lost 6 bases and the J segment 1 base; nucleotides outside the gene matches: 5. The germline gives CDR1 KGHSH, CDR2 LQKENI. This CDR3 is built from 15 residues. The CDR3 nucleotides read TGTGCCAGCTCTCCTACTAGCGGGAGTTCCTACGAGCAGTACTTC. Protein: CASSPTSGSSYEQYF.

The chain recombines TRBV27 with TRBJ2-5; 7 bases map to TRBD2. V lost 2 bases, J lost 3 bases, and 12 bases stayed unmatched. The CDR3 spans 17 residues. CDR1 is MNHEY and CDR2 is SMNVEV in the germline V gene (reference sequence). The CDR3 sequence: CASSLGILSAGEETQYF. The CDR3 DNA reads TGTGCCAGCAGTTTAGGGATATTGTCCGCGGGAGAAGAGACCCAGTACTTC.

The chain combines TRBV28 with TRBJ1-3; the match to TRBD1 covers 7 bases. Germline V lookup: CDR1 MDHEN, CDR2 SYDVKM. The CDR3 has 15 residues. Germline trimming cut 5 bases from V and 2 bases from J; bases unmatched to any gene: 6. The CDR3 sequence: CASSPDRDAGNTIYF. The CDR3 DNA is TGTGCCAGCAGTCCTGACAGGGACGCTGGAAACACCATATATTTT.

This clone turned up a few times. One junction end does not reproduce the germline sequence, and a read error may be involved. The V gene is TRBV10-2, the J gene TRBJ1-5; 7 nucleotides line up with TRBD1. The CDR3 length is 13 residues. Looked up from germline, CDR1 is WSHSY and CDR2 is SAAADI. The CDR3 bases are TGCGCCAGCGGTGACAGGGTTAATCAGCCCCAGCATTTT. Its protein is CASGDRVNQPQHF.

By its share, this clone is medium-sized. The chain links TRBV19 to TRBJ1-5; 10 bases align to TRBD1. Germline-derived CDR1 and CDR2 are LNHDA and SQIVND (reference sequence). V was clipped by 5 bases and J by 7 bases; unmatched bases: 11. The CDR3 sequence is 16 residues long. This CDR3 reads CASSPRDRGIEQPQHF. The CDR3 DNA is TGTGCCAGTAGTCCCCGGGACAGGGGAATAGAGCAGCCCCAGCATTTT.

The chain couples TRBV28 to TRBJ2-7; D may be TRBD1 (5 bases). CDR3 length: 13 residues. Trimming pared 2 bases from V and 3 bases from J, leaving 8 bases between. Per the germline V gene, CDR1 is MDHEN and CDR2 is SYDVKM. The DNA of the CDR3 is TGTGCCAGCAGTTTAGGGCAGGGCTACGAGCAGTACTTC. It translates to CASSLGQGYEQYF.

V gene TRBV11-3 combines with J gene TRBJ2-2; perhaps TRBD2 as D (5 bases). Germline V gene sequence: CDR1 SGHNT, CDR2 YENEEA. V dropped 3 bases and J dropped 4 bases, with 15 bases sitting between them. The CDR3 sequence is 16 residues long. DNA of the CDR3: TGTGCCAGCAGCTTTATGGGGAGCGCGGGCACCGGGGAGCTGTTTTTT. It encodes CASSFMGSAGTGELFF.

The rearrangement uses TRBV6-5 and TRBJ2-7; weak D call: TRBD2 (5 bases). Germline CDR1 and CDR2: MNHEY and SVGAGI. Between the trimmed V and J ends, which lost 2 bases and 5 bases, there was a span of 13 bases. CDR3 length: 14 residues. In nucleotides, the CDR3 is TGTGCCAGCAGTTACATGGGTACTAGGGACGAGCAGTACTTC. It is translated as CASSYMGTRDEQYF.